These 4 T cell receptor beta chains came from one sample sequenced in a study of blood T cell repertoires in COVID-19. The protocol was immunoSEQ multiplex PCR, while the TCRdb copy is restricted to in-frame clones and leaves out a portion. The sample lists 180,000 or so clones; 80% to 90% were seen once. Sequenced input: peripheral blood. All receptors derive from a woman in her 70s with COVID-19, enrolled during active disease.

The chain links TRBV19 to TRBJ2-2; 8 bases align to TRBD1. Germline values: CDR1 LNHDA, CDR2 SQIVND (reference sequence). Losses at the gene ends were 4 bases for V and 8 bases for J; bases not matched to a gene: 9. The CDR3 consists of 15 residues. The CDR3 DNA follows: TGTGCCAGTAGTAGGAAAACAGGGGGGACGGGGGAGCTGTTTTTT. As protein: CASSRKTGGTGELFF.

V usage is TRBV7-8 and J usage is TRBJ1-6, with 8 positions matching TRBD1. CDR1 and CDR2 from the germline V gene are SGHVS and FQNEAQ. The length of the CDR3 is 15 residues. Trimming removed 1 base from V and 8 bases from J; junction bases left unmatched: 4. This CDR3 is CASSLGQGTYSPLHF. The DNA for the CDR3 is TGTGCCAGCAGCTTAGGACAGGGGACGTATTCACCCCTCCACTTT. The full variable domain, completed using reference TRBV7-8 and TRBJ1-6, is GAGVSQSPRYKVAKRGQDVALRCDPISGHVSLFWYQQALGQGPEFLTYFQNEAQLDKSGLPSDRFFAERPEGSVSTLKIQRTQQEDSAVYLCASSLGQGTYSPLHFGNGTRLTVT.

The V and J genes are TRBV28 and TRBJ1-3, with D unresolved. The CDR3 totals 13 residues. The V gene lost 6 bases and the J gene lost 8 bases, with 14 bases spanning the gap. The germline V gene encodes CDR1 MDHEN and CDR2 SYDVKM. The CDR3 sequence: CASSREGLDTIYF. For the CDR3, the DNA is TGTGCCAGCAGCCGGGAAGGCTTGGACACCATATATTTT.

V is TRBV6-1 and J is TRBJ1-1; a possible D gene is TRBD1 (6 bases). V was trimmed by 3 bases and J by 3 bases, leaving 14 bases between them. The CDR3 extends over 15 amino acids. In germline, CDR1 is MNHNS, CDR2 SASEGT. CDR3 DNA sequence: TGTGCCAGCAGTGACACCTGGGAGGGGGACACTGAAGCTTTCTTT. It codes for CASSDTWEGDTEAFF.